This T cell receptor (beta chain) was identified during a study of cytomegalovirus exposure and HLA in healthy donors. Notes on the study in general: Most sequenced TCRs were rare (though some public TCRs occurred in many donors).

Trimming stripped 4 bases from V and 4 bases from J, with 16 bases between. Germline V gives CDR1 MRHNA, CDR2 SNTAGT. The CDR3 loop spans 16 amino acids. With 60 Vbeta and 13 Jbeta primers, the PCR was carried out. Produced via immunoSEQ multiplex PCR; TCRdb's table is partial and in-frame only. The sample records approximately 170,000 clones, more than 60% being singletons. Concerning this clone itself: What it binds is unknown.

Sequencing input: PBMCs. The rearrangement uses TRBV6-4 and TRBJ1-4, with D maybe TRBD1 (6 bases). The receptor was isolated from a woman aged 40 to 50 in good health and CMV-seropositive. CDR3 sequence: CASSGPRTEHNEKLFF. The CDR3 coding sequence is TGTGCCAGCAGTGGCCCCAGGACAGAACATAATGAAAAACTGTTTTTT.